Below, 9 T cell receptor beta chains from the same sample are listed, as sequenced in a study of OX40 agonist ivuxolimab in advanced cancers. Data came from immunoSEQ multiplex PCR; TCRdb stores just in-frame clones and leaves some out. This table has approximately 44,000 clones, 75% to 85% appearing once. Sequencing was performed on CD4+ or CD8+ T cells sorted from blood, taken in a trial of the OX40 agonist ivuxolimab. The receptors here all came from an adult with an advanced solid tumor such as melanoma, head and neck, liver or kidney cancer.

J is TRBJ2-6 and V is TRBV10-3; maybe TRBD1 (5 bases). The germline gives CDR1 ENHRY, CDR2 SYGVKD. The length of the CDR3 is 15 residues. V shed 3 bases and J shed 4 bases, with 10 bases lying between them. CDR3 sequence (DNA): TGTGCCATCAGTGAAGGGGCCCTCGGGGCCAACGTCCTGACTTTC. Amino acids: CAISEGALGANVLTF.

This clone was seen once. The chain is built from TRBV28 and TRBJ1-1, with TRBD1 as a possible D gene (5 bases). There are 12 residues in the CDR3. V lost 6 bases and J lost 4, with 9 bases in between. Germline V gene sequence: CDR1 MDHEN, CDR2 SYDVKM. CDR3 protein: CASSERGTEAFF. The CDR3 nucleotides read TGTGCCAGCAGCGAAAGGGGCACTGAAGCTTTCTTT.

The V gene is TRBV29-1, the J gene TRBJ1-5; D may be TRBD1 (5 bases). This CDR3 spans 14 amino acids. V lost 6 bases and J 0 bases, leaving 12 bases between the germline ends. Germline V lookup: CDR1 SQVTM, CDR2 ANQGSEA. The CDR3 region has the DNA TGCAGCGTAGGGGAGGTGAATAGCAATCAGCCCCAGCATTTT. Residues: CSVGEVNSNQPQHF. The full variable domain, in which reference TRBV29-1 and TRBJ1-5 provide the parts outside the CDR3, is SAVISQKPSRDICQRGTSLTIQCQVDSQVTMMFWYRQQPGQSLTLIATANQGSEATYESGFVIDKFPISRPNLTFSTLTVSNMSPEDSSIYLCSVGEVNSNQPQHFGDGTRLSIL.

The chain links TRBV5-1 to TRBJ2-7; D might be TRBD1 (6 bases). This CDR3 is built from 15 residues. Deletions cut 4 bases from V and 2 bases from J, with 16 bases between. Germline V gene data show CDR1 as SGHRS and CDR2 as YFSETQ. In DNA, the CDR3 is TGCGCCAGCAGCCGAGGTACAGGGCGAACCTACGAGCAGTACTTC. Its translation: CASSRGTGRTYEQYF.

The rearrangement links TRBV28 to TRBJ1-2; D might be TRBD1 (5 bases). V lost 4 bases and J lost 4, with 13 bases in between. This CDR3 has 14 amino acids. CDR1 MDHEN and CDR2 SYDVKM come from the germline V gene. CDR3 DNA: TGTGCCAGCAGTTCAGCTACAGGCATCTATGGCTACACCTTC. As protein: CASSSATGIYGYTF.

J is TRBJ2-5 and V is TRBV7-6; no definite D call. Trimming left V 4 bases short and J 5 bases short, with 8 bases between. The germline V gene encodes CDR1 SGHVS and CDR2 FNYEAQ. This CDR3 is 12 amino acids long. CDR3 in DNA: TGTGCCAGCAGCTACCCTAGGGAGACCCAGTACTTC. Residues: CASSYPRETQYF.

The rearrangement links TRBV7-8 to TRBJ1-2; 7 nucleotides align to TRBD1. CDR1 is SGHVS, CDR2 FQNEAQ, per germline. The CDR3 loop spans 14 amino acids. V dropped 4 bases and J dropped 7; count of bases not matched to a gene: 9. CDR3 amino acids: CASSSGGQFAGYTF. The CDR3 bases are TGTGCCAGCAGCTCGGGGGGACAGTTCGCTGGCTACACCTTC.

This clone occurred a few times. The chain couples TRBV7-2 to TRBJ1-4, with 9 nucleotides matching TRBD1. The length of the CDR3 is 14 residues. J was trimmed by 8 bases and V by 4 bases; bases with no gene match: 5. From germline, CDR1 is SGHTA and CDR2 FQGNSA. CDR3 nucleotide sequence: TGTGCCAGCAGCTCCCGACAGGGGGAGGAAAAACTGTTTTTT. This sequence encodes CASSSRQGEEKLFF.

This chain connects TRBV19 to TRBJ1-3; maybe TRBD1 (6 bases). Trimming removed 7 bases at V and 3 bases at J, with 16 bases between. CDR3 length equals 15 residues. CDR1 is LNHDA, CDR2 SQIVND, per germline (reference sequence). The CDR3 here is CASTPTGIGGNTIYF. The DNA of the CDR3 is TGTGCCAGTACACCAACAGGGATCGGTGGAAACACCATATATTTT.